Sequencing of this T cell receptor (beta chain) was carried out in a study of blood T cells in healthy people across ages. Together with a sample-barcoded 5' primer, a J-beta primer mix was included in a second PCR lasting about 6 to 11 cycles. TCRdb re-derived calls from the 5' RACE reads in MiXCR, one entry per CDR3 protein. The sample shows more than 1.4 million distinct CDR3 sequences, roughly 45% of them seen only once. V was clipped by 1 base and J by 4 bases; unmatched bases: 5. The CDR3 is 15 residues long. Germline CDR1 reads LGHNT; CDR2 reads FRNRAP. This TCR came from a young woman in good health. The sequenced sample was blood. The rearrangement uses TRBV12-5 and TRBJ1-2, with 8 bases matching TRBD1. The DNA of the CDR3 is TGTGCTAGTGGTTTGGCAGGGGGCGGAAGCTATGGCTACACCTTC. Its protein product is CASGLAGGGSYGYTF.